This TCR beta chain stems from a study of blood T cells in healthy people across ages. Each individual donor underwent a draw of about 11 milliliters of peripheral blood. This CDR3 has 14 amino acids. Germline CDR1 and CDR2: ENHRY and SYGVKD. V was pared by 3 bases and J by 3 bases, with 1 base of the junction left unmatched. Alongside a J-beta primer mix, a sample-barcoded 5' primer served in a second PCR lasting roughly 6 to 11 cycles. From the 5' RACE reads, TCRdb called clonotypes with MiXCR, one entry per CDR3 protein. In the table there are around 1.5 million distinct CDR3 sequences, around 39% of which are singletons.

The receptor was isolated from a woman aged 18-30 years in good health. Sequencing input: blood. V usage is TRBV10-3 and J usage is TRBJ1-4; TRBD1 matches at 7 bases. The CDR3 DNA sequence: TGTGCCATCAGTGACAGGGGGTCTAATGAAAAACTGTTTTTT. Its protein product is CAISDRGSNEKLFF.